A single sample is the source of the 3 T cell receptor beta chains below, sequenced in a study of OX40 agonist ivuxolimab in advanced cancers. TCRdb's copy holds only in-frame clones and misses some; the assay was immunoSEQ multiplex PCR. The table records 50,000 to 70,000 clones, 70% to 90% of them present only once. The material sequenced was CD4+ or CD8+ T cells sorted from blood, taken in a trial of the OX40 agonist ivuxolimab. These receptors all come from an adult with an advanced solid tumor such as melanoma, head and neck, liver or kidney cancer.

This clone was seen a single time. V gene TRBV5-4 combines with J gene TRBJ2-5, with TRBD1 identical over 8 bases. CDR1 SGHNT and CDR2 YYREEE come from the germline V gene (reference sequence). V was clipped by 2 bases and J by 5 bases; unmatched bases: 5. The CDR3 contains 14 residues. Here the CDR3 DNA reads TGTGCCAGCAGCTTTGGACAGGGTTTGGAGACCCAGTACTTC. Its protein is CASSFGQGLETQYF.

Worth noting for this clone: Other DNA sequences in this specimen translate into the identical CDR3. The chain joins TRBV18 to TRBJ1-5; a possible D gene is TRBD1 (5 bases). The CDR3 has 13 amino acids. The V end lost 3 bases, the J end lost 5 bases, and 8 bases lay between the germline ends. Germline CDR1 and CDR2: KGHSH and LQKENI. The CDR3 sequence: CASSPRGDQPQHF. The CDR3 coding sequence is TGTGCCAGCTCACCGCGGGGGGATCAGCCCCAGCATTTT.

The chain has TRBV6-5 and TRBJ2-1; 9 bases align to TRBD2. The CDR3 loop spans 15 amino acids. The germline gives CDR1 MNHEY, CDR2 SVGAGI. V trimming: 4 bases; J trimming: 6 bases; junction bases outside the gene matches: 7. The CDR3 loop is CASSLSAGGPNEQFF. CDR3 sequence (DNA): TGTGCCAGCAGTTTATCAGCGGGAGGCCCCAATGAGCAGTTCTTC.